These 21 T cell receptor beta chains were sequenced from one sample in a study of T cell repertoires in cytomegalovirus infection. The antigens these receptors bind are not known. TCRdb passed the reads through MiXCR, listing each CDR3 protein once. The table has hundreds of thousands of distinct CDR3 sequences, less than 40% seen once. Here the sequenced sample was cultured CD8+ T cells from PBMCs, taken from culture after CMV antigen stimulation. The receptors come from a human donor in good health (CMV status not recorded). Some clones in this sample may be carry-over from other donors' samples.

The V call is TRBV15, the J call TRBJ1-5; a weak D match, TRBD1 (5 bases). The germline gives CDR1 LNHNV, CDR2 YYDKDF (reference sequence). V was shortened by 1 base and J by 4 bases, with 8 bases between the two germline ends. The length of the CDR3 is 14 residues. The CDR3 spells CATSRARQNQPQHF. The CDR3 DNA reads TGTGCCACCAGCAGAGCCCGACAGAATCAGCCCCAGCATTTT.

This clonotype occurred many times. The V and J genes are TRBV6-6 and TRBJ1-1; TRBD1 aligns across 8 bases. The CDR3 is made up of 15 amino acids. The V segment lost 6 bases and the J segment 5 bases; nucleotides outside the gene matches: 11. Per the germline V gene, CDR1 is MNHNY and CDR2 is SVGAGI (reference sequence). Here the CDR3 reads CASSLRTGRLTEAFF. DNA for the CDR3: TGTGCCAGCAGCCTACGGACAGGGAGGTTGACTGAAGCTTTCTTT.

This clonotype occurred a few times. The chain joins TRBV19 to TRBJ2-1; D might be TRBD1 (6 bases). The germline gives CDR1 LNHDA, CDR2 SQIVND (reference sequence). Trimming removed 6 bases from V and 0 bases from J, with 9 bases in between. This CDR3 is built from 14 residues. CDR3: CASSVRGSYNEQFF. The CDR3 coding sequence is TGTGCCAGTAGCGTCAGGGGCTCCTACAATGAGCAGTTCTTC.

The chain joins TRBV19 to TRBJ1-1, with unresolved D. From germline, CDR1 is LNHDA and CDR2 SQIVND (reference sequence). The CDR3 consists of 13 residues. V gave up 3 bases and J gave up 6 bases, with 11 bases separating them. The CDR3 is CASSIGASAEAFF. As DNA, the CDR3 is TGTGCCAGTAGTATCGGCGCGAGCGCTGAAGCTTTCTTT.

The V call is TRBV25-1, the J call TRBJ2-1; a weak D match, TRBD1 (5 bases). The CDR3 contains 14 residues. V gave up 4 bases and J gave up 2 bases, with 9 bases separating them. CDR1 MGHDK and CDR2 SYGVNS come from the germline V gene. The chain's CDR3 is CASSATVAYNEQFF. The DNA of the CDR3 is TGTGCCAGCAGTGCGACAGTAGCCTACAATGAGCAGTTCTTC.

This clonotype has at least ten counts. V and J are TRBV7-2 and TRBJ2-3; the D gene is possibly TRBD2 (6 bases). CDR3 length: 15 amino acids. Germline V gene data show CDR1 as SGHTA and CDR2 as FQGNSA. Trimming cost V 5 bases and J 2 bases, with 14 bases left between them. In nucleotides, the CDR3 is TGTGCCAGCAGCCAGGGACTTAGGTCCACAGATACGCAGTATTTT. It codes for CASSQGLRSTDTQYF.

Comments on this clonotype: One junction end does not reproduce the germline sequence, and a read error may be involved. The rearrangement joins TRBV4-1 to TRBJ2-1, with D perhaps TRBD2 (5 bases). The CDR3 runs 14 residues. Germline CDR1 is MGHRA and CDR2 is YSYEKL. The CDR3 DNA is TGCGCCAGCAGCTCGGGTTCAGACTACAATGAGCAGTTGTTC. This encodes CASSSGSDYNEQLF.

V gene TRBV2 combines with J gene TRBJ2-7, with 13 bases that match TRBD2. Looked up from germline, CDR1 is SNHLY and CDR2 is FYNNEI. With V trimmed by 6 bases and J by 3 bases, 11 bases remained unmatched. This CDR3 region has 17 residues. The CDR3 loop reads CASRGIPLAGGLYEQYF. In nucleotides, the CDR3 is TGTGCCAGCAGAGGAATTCCACTAGCGGGGGGGCTCTACGAGCAGTACTTC.

The chain recombines TRBV7-8 with TRBJ2-7; D ambiguous. The germline V gene has CDR1 SGHVS and CDR2 FQNEAQ. This CDR3 has 14 amino acids. Trimming left V 5 bases short and J 2 bases short, with 13 bases between. CDR3 loop: CASSGVEAPYEQYV. The CDR3 bases are TGTGCCAGCAGCGGAGTAGAGGCCCCCTACGAGCAGTACGTC.

This clonotype was picked up a small number of times. The chain joins TRBV7-3 to TRBJ2-3, with TRBD1 as a possible D gene (6 bases). The V end lost 5 bases, the J end lost 4 bases, and 13 bases lay between the germline ends. Germline CDR1 SGHTA, CDR2 FQGTGA. CDR3 length: 14 residues. The CDR3 reads CASSKNTGPDTQYF. The CDR3 coding sequence is TGTGCCAGCAGCAAGAACACAGGGCCAGATACGCAGTATTTT.

The chain couples TRBV6-2 or TRBV6-3 to TRBJ1-6; D unclear. Germline CDR1 is MNHEY and CDR2 is SVGEGT. Trimming left V 2 bases short and J 10 bases short, with 21 bases between. This CDR3 comprises 17 residues. CDR3 residues: CASSYVMFGDSGSPLHF. The CDR3 DNA reads as TGTGCCAGCAGTTACGTTATGTTTGGGGATTCCGGCTCACCCCTCCACTTT.

On this clonotype itself: A much larger clonotype is one base distant, so this may be a read error. The V gene is TRBV27, the J gene TRBJ1-6; tentative D call: TRBD1 (5 bases). Looked up from germline, CDR1 is MNHEY and CDR2 is SMNVEV (reference sequence). The CDR3 extends over 15 amino acids. The CDR3 protein is CANSFFQGQNSPLHF. The CDR3, as DNA: TGTGCCAACAGTTTTTTTCAGGGCCAAAATTCACCCCTCCACTTT.

As for this clonotype: Being one base from a much bigger clone, this may be a read error. The chain joins TRBV7-2 to TRBJ2-3, with D possibly TRBD2 on 7 matching bases. Per germline, CDR1 SGHTA and CDR2 FQGNSA. The ends were cut back, 11 bases at V and 4 bases at J, with 19 bases in the middle. The CDR3 has 14 residues. CDR3 bases: TGTGCCGGCATCCCGTCCGGGGGGCCAGATACGCAGTATTTT. Protein sequence: CAGIPSGGPDTQYF.

The rearrangement joins TRBV12-3 or TRBV12-4 to TRBJ2-1; 9 positions agree with TRBD2. The CDR3 extends over 13 amino acids. The trim removed 8 bases at V and 9 bases at J, leaving 8 bases unmatched. CDR3 DNA sequence: TGTGCCAGCGCAGCGGGGGGAAGGCGTGAGCAGTTCTTC. It yields the protein CASAAGGRREQFF.

This clonotype was seen just once. The chain links TRBV4-1 to TRBJ2-2; 14 bases match TRBD2. Germline loops: CDR1 MGHRA, CDR2 YSYEKL. CDR3 length equals 19 residues. V lost 3 bases to trimming and J lost 0 bases; unmatched junction nucleotides: 6. CDR3 sequence: CASSHPRTSGGPNTGELFF. CDR3 nucleotides: TGCGCCAGCAGCCACCCCCGGACTAGCGGGGGGCCGAACACCGGGGAGCTGTTTTTT.

The chain joins TRBV2 to TRBJ2-7; D may be TRBD1 or TRBD2 (6 bases each). V was trimmed by 8 bases and J by 2 bases, leaving 13 bases between them. CDR1 and CDR2 (germline): SNHLY, FYNNEI. The CDR3 spans 13 residues. The CDR3 coding sequence is TGTGCCAGCTACTCGGGGGCTACCTACGAGCAGTACGTC. This translates into CASYSGATYEQYV.

This clonotype came up a few times. J is TRBJ2-1 and V is TRBV6-5, with D perhaps given as TRBD1 or TRBD2 (5 bases each). CDR1 and CDR2 (germline): MNHEY, SVGAGI. The CDR3 has 13 residues. The V end was cut by 6 bases, the J end by 9 bases, with 15 bases between. DNA of the CDR3: TGTGCCAGCAGGGATACTAGAGGGGTTGAGCAGTTCTTC. Amino acid sequence: CASRDTRGVEQFF.

V usage is TRBV10-2 and J usage is TRBJ2-7; 9 positions agree with TRBD2. V gave up 4 bases and J gave up 6 bases; unmatched junction bases: 4. Per the germline V gene, CDR1 is WSHSY and CDR2 is SAAADI. CDR3 length: 13 residues. CDR3 residues: CASSGGGAIEQYF. The CDR3 DNA follows: TGCGCCAGCAGTGGCGGGGGGGCAATCGAGCAGTACTTC.

This clonotype has ten or more counts. The V gene is TRBV6-1, the J gene TRBJ2-7; D perhaps matches TRBD1 (6 bases). CDR3 length equals 16 residues. The germline CDR1 and CDR2 sequences are MNHNS and SASEGT. Trimming stripped 0 bases from V and 3 bases from J, with 15 bases between. CDR3 sequence: CASSEARVTGNYEQYF. The CDR3 DNA follows: TGTGCCAGCAGTGAAGCCAGGGTTACAGGGAACTACGAGCAGTACTTC.

This chain connects TRBV6-5 to TRBJ2-3; 11 nucleotides match TRBD1. V shed 5 bases and J 2 bases; nucleotides not matched to a gene: 6. Germline V CDR1 and CDR2: MNHEY, SVGAGI. This CDR3 is built from 16 residues. CDR3 region: CASSPLDRGPTDTQYF. For the CDR3, the DNA is TGTGCCAGCAGTCCCTTGGACAGGGGGCCCACAGATACGCAGTATTTT.

V usage is TRBV19 and J usage is TRBJ2-1; a possible D gene is TRBD2 (5 bases). CDR1 and CDR2 (germline): LNHDA, SQIVND (reference sequence). The CDR3 contains 15 residues. Trimming took 6 bases from V and 3 from J, leaving 15 bases between them. In nucleotides, the CDR3 is TGTGCCAGTAGCTCGGACGGAAGCGGCTACAATGAGCAGTTCTTC. This codes for CASSSDGSGYNEQFF.